Below are 25 T cell receptor beta chains sequenced from a single sample in a study of blood T cells in healthy people across ages. A second PCR of roughly 7 to 11 cycles used a sample-barcoded 5' primer and a J-beta primer mix. TCRdb analysed the 5' RACE reads with MiXCR anew, one entry per CDR3 protein. In the table there are about 500,000 distinct CDR3 sequences, around 24% of which are singletons. The same data also went into a second study, on T cells of mothers and their children.

Sample: blood. The receptors come from a boy aged 5-17 years in good health.

The chain has TRBV7-9 and TRBJ2-5; possibly TRBD1 for D (8 bases). The length of the CDR3 is 14 residues. In germline, CDR1 is SEHNR, CDR2 FQNEAQ (reference sequence). V dropped 6 bases and J dropped 11 bases, with 22 bases sitting between them. CDR3 DNA sequence: TGTGCCAGCAGGGACATTGGACAGGGAGGGCCTCAGTACTTC. This sequence encodes CASRDIGQGGPQYF.

V gene TRBV11-2 combines with J gene TRBJ1-1; 9 bases are shared with TRBD1. CDR3 length equals 15 residues. In germline, CDR1 is SGHAT, CDR2 FQNNGV. J gave up 7 bases and V 7 bases, and 13 bases lay outside the gene matches. Written as DNA, the CDR3 is TGTGCCAGCACTCTAGGGGCGACAGGGGGGATTGAAGCTTTCTTT. Encoded protein: CASTLGATGGIEAFF.

V is TRBV20-1 and J is TRBJ2-1; 7 nucleotides align to TRBD2. Germline trimming cut 1 base from V and 4 bases from J; bases unmatched to any gene: 7. CDR3 length: 15 residues. Germline V gene sequence: CDR1 DFQATT, CDR2 SNEGSKA (reference sequence). DNA of the CDR3: TGCAGTGCTAGAGGGTTTCTAGCGGATTACAATGAGCAGTTCTTC. It is translated as CSARGFLADYNEQFF.

This sequence joins TRBV12-3 or TRBV12-4 and TRBJ2-7, with 7 bases aligning to TRBD1. The junction had 8 bases not matched to a gene; V was cut back by 5 bases and J by 4 bases. The CDR3 length is 14 residues. The CDR3 coding sequence is TGTGCCAGCAGTCACCGGGACAGCCAATACGAGCAGTACTTC. Amino acids: CASSHRDSQYEQYF.

The chain joins TRBV21-1 to TRBJ2-1. TRBV21-1 is termed a pseudogene. The CDR3 spans 14 residues. Here the CDR3 reads CAKCCSEEYNEQFF. CDR3 nucleotide sequence: TGTGCCAAGTGTTGCTCAGAGGAGTACAATGAGCAGTTCTTC.

This chain connects TRBV7-2 to TRBJ2-3; 8 bases line up with TRBD2. CDR1 SGHTA and CDR2 FQGNSA come from the germline V gene. With V trimmed by 1 base and J by 0 bases, 6 bases remained unmatched. The CDR3 totals 17 residues. The CDR3 DNA is TGTGCCAGCAGCTTAGACCGGGGGGGTCTTAGCACAGATACGCAGTATTTT. Amino acids: CASSLDRGGLSTDTQYF.

The table lists this clonotype with many counts. The genes are TRBV18 and TRBJ2-6; D unclear. CDR1 and CDR2 from the germline V gene are KGHSH and LQKENI. V lost 8 bases, J lost 0 bases, and 5 bases lay in between. This CDR3 spans 13 amino acids. In DNA form, the CDR3 reads TGTGCCAGCAGCCCCTCTGGGGCCAACGTCCTGACTTTC. Protein sequence: CASSPSGANVLTF.

This clonotype was seen ten or more times. The rearrangement links TRBV7-2 to TRBJ2-5, with D uncertain. Trimming took off 5 bases at V and 2 bases at J, with 9 bases between the two ends. Germline-derived CDR1 and CDR2 are SGHTA and FQGNSA. CDR3 length: 13 amino acids. The CDR3 spells CASSLVPQETQYF. CDR3 bases: TGTGCCAGCAGCCTTGTTCCGCAAGAGACCCAGTACTTC. The whole variable domain, filled in from reference TRBV7-2 and TRBJ2-5, reads GAGVSQSPSNKVTEKGKDVELRCDPISGHTALYWYRQSLGQGLEFLIYFQGNSAPDKSGLPSDRFSAERTGGSVSTLTIQRTQQEDSAVYLCASSLVPQETQYFGPGTRLLVL.

This chain links TRBV7-2 with TRBJ1-4, with D possibly TRBD1 on 5 matching bases. The germline V gene has CDR1 SGHTA and CDR2 FQGNSA. The CDR3 covers 15 residues. With 2 bases removed from V and 4 bases from J, the gap between germline ends came to 11 bases. The CDR3 loop is CASSLKGANNEKLFF. The DNA for the CDR3 is TGTGCCAGCAGCTTAAAAGGGGCTAATAATGAAAAACTGTTTTTT.

This clonotype came up a few times. The chain recombines TRBV4-1 with TRBJ1-5, with TRBD1 matching 8 bases. Germline-derived CDR1 and CDR2 are MGHRA and YSYEKL. V shed 2 bases, J shed 6 bases, and the junction held 6 bases outside the gene matches. The CDR3 length is 15 residues. CDR3 sequence (DNA): TGCGCCAGCAGCCAACCCAGGACAGGGAGTCAGCCCCAGCATTTT. Its protein product is CASSQPRTGSQPQHF.

This clonotype was detected only a few times. The V call is TRBV7-9, the J call TRBJ1-2; TRBD1 aligns across 9 bases. V shed 5 bases, J shed 3 bases, and the junction held 7 bases outside the gene matches. This CDR3 contains 15 residues. The germline CDR1 and CDR2 sequences are SEHNR and FQNEAQ (reference sequence). The CDR3 spells CASSKNRGLDYGYTF. CDR3 DNA: TGTGCCAGCAGCAAGAACAGGGGGCTAGACTATGGCTACACCTTC.

This clonotype was counted a single time. This sequence joins TRBV2 and TRBJ2-1, with TRBD2 as a possible D gene (5 bases). Germline V CDR1 and CDR2: SNHLY, FYNNEI. The CDR3 extends over 13 amino acids. Trimming cost V 7 bases and J 10 bases, with 17 bases left between them. The CDR3 is CASTLLEALEQFF. CDR3 sequence (DNA): TGTGCCAGCACCCTATTGGAGGCATTAGAGCAGTTCTTC.

Many counts were recorded for this clonotype. The gene calls are TRBV18 and TRBJ2-7, with D hard to call. The V and J ends lost 3 bases and 1 base respectively, with 7 bases between them. CDR1 and CDR2 (germline): KGHSH, LQKENI. The CDR3 covers 13 residues. The CDR3 nucleotides read TGTGCCAGCTCACCCTCCTCATCCTACGAGCAGTACTTC. It is translated as CASSPSSSYEQYF.

V usage is TRBV7-9 and J usage is TRBJ1-2, with D unclear. Germline V gives CDR1 SEHNR, CDR2 FQNEAQ (reference sequence). Trimming took 5 bases from V and 0 from J, leaving 16 bases between them. This CDR3 comprises 16 residues. This chain's CDR3 is CASSVPEDSTNYGYTF. DNA of the CDR3: TGTGCCAGCAGCGTACCAGAGGACTCCACTAACTATGGCTACACCTTC.

The chain carries TRBV7-8 and TRBJ2-7; 11 nucleotides line up with TRBD2. The CDR3 consists of 16 residues. Germline trimming cut 0 bases from V and 2 bases from J; bases unmatched to any gene: 3. Germline-derived CDR1 and CDR2 are SGHVS and FQNEAQ. Here the CDR3 DNA reads TGTGCCAGCAGCTTAGCGGGTAGCGGGAGGGCCTACGAGCAGTACTTC. Translating it yields CASSLAGSGRAYEQYF.

The J gene is TRBJ1-1, the V gene TRBV5-1, with a tentative D call TRBD1 (6 bases). The CDR3 sequence is 14 residues long. Trimming removed 4 bases from V and 5 bases from J, with 15 bases in between. From germline, CDR1 is SGHRS and CDR2 YFSETQ. The CDR3 DNA is TGCGCCAGCAGCCTCAGGCAGGGGAGGACTGAAGCTTTCTTT. Its protein product is CASSLRQGRTEAFF. Filled out from reference TRBV5-1 and TRBJ1-1, the complete variable domain reads KAGVTQTPRYLIKTRGQQVTLSCSPISGHRSVSWYQQTPGQGLQFLFEYFSETQRNKGNFPGRFSGRQFSNSRSEMNVSTLELGDSALYLCASSLRQGRTEAFFGQGTRLTVV.

This clonotype was seen a few times. The V call is TRBV7-3, the J call TRBJ2-1; D is ambiguous. CDR3 length equals 15 residues. Germline loops: CDR1 SGHTA, CDR2 FQGTGA. V gave up 0 bases and J gave up 10 bases, with 16 bases separating them. The CDR3 nucleotides read TGTGCCAGCAGCTTAACGGAGCGCAGCCAGAGGGAGCAGTTCTTC. Encoded protein: CASSLTERSQREQFF.

The rearrangement joins TRBV4-3 to TRBJ1-2; 10 bases agree with TRBD1. The junction had 7 bases not matched to a gene; V was cut back by 5 bases and J by 4 bases. This CDR3 region has 15 residues. Germline CDR1 LGHNA, CDR2 YSLEER. The CDR3 DNA follows: TGCGCCAGCAGCTCCCGACAGGGGGCCTTCTATGGCTACACCTTC. This codes for CASSSRQGAFYGYTF.

The J gene is TRBJ2-3, the V gene TRBV28; D possibly corresponds to TRBD2 (7 bases). This CDR3 contains 17 residues. Germline values: CDR1 MDHEN, CDR2 SYDVKM. Between the trimmed V and J ends, which lost 5 bases and 4 bases, there was a span of 22 bases. Written as DNA, the CDR3 is TGTGCCAGCAGTCCCATCTTTGGGGGGGGCTTCGCAGATACGCAGTATTTT. It encodes CASSPIFGGGFADTQYF.

This clonotype turned up a few times. The rearrangement joins TRBV29-1 to TRBJ2-7; weak D call: TRBD1 (5 bases). V was shortened by 5 bases and J by 3 bases, with 11 bases between the two germline ends. There are 12 residues in the CDR3. From germline, CDR1 is SQVTM and CDR2 ANQGSEA. The DNA of the CDR3 is TGCAGCGTTACCCAGGGCGTCTACGAGCAGTACTTC. Protein product: CSVTQGVYEQYF.

There are a few counts of this clonotype. The chain has TRBV3-1 and TRBJ1-5; D is ambiguous. CDR1 LGHDT and CDR2 YNNKEL come from the germline V gene (reference sequence). Trimming shortened V by 4 bases and J by 6 bases, and 16 bases separated the two germline ends. The length of the CDR3 is 15 residues. The CDR3 is CASSRGEGRRQPQHF. The CDR3 DNA is TGTGCCAGCAGCCGGGGAGAAGGGCGCCGTCAGCCCCAGCATTTT.

This clonotype was counted a few times. The chain carries TRBV7-9 and TRBJ2-5, with 7 positions matching TRBD2. Germline CDR1 is SEHNR and CDR2 is FQNEAQ (reference sequence). The length of the CDR3 is 14 residues. With V trimmed by 6 bases and J by 3 bases, 7 bases remained unmatched. CDR3 loop: CASRAGLGKETQYF. CDR3 nucleotides: TGTGCCAGCAGAGCGGGACTCGGTAAAGAGACCCAGTACTTC.

The chain recombines TRBV3-1 with TRBJ1-4, with D tentatively TRBD1 (6 bases). Germline loops: CDR1 LGHDT, CDR2 YNNKEL (reference sequence). V lost 6 bases and J 6 bases, leaving 14 bases between the germline ends. The CDR3 is 14 residues long. Here the CDR3 reads CASREGGAYEKLFF. CDR3 coding DNA: TGTGCCAGCAGAGAGGGGGGGGCGTATGAAAAACTGTTTTTT.

The chain joins TRBV3-1 to TRBJ1-1; no reliable D call. CDR1 LGHDT and CDR2 YNNKEL come from the germline V gene (reference sequence). V was shortened by 4 bases and J by 2 bases, with 11 bases between the two germline ends. CDR3 size: 14 residues. CDR3 protein: CASSPFSGNTEAFF. The CDR3 bases are TGTGCCAGCAGCCCCTTCTCGGGCAACACTGAAGCTTTCTTT.

There are many counts of this clonotype. The CDR3 is CSVEILAGGVETQYF. In nucleotides, the CDR3 is TGCAGCGTTGAAATCCTAGCGGGAGGTGTGGAGACCCAGTACTTC. The J gene is TRBJ2-5, the V gene TRBV29-1; 11 positions agree with TRBD2. Germline lookup yields CDR1 SQVTM and CDR2 ANQGSEA. V lost 2 bases and J lost 5; bases outside the gene matches: 7. The CDR3 spans 15 residues.